This T cell receptor beta chain was identified in a study of glioma-infiltrating T cells after dendritic cell vaccination. The wider study: Glioblastoma patients came from Phase I and II dendritic cell vaccination trials.

The immunoSEQ assay amplified TCRB CDR3 from up to 2 ug DNA. Amplification used 60 V beta primers and 13 J beta primers. Assay used: immunoSEQ multiplex PCR; TCRdb lists only in-frame clones, some missing. The data hold around 87,000 clones, with roughly 87% observed a single time. V lost 5 bases and J lost 5; bases outside the gene matches: 7. This CDR3 has 14 residues. The germline gives CDR1 SQVTM, CDR2 ANQGSEA. Time point of the sample: after dendritic cell vaccination, including at tumor progression/relapse. No glioblastoma patient carried an isocitrate dehydrogenase mutation. This chain connects TRBV29-1 to TRBJ2-1, with 9 nucleotides matching TRBD1. Sequenced material: blood, taken after dendritic cell vaccination. This clonotype was obtained from a human donor with glioblastoma. Here the CDR3 reads CSVTGTGNDNEQFF. The CDR3 DNA reads as TGCAGCGTTACCGGGACAGGGAATGACAATGAGCAGTTCTTC.